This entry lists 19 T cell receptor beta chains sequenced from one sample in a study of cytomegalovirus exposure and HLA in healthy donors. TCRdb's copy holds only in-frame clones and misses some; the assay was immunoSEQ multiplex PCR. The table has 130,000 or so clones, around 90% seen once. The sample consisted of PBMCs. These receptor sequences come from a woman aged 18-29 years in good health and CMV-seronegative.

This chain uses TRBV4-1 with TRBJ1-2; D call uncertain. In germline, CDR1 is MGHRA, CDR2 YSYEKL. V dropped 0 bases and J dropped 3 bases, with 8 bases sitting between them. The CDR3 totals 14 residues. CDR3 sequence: CASSQEAVDYGYTF. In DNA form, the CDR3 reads TGCGCCAGCAGCCAAGAGGCGGTTGACTATGGCTACACCTTC.

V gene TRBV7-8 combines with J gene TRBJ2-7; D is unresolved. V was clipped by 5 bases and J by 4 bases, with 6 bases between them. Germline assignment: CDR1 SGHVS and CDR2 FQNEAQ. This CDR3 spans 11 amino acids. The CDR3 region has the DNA TGTGCCAGCAGCGGCAGATACGAGCAGTACTTC. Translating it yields CASSGRYEQYF.

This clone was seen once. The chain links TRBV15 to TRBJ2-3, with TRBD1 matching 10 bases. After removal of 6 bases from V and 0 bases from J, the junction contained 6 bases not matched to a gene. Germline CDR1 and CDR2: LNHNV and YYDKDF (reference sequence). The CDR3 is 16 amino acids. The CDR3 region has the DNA TGTGCCACCAGTTTAGACAGGGGGCCTAGCACAGATACGCAGTATTTT. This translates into CATSLDRGPSTDTQYF.

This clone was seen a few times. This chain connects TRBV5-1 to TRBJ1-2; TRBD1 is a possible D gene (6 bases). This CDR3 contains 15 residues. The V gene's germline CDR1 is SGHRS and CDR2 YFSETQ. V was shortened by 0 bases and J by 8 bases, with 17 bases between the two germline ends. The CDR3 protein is CASSLGGRQNEGYTF. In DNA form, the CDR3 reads TGCGCCAGCAGCTTGGGGGGGCGCCAAAATGAGGGCTACACCTTC.

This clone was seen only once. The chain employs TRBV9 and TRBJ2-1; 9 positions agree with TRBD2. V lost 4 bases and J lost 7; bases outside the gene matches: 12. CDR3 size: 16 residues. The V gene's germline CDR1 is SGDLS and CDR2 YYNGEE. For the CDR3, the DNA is TGTGCCAGCAGCCCCCAGGGGGGCGGGAGGGCAAATGAGCAGTTCTTC. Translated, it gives CASSPQGGGRANEQFF.

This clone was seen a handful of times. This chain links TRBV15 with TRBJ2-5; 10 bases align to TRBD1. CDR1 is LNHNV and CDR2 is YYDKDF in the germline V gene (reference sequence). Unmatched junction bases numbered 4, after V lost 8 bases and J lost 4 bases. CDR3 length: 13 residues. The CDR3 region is CATGRDRGETQYF. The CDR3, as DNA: TGTGCCACCGGACGGGACAGGGGAGAGACCCAGTACTTC.

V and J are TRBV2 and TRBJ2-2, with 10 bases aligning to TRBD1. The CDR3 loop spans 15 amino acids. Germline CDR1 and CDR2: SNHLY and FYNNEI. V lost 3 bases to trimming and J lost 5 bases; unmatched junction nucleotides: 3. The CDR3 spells CASSDDRGRTGELFF. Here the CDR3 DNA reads TGTGCCAGCAGTGATGACAGGGGGCGTACCGGGGAGCTGTTTTTT.

CDR3 region: CASSRDRGGYGYTF. CDR3 DNA: TGTGCCAGCAGCCGGGACAGGGGAGGTTATGGCTACACCTTC. The chain has TRBV14 and TRBJ1-2; 10 bases agree with TRBD1. In germline, CDR1 is SGHDN, CDR2 FVKESK. Trimming removed 4 bases from V and 5 bases from J; junction bases left unmatched: 4. This CDR3 spans 14 amino acids.

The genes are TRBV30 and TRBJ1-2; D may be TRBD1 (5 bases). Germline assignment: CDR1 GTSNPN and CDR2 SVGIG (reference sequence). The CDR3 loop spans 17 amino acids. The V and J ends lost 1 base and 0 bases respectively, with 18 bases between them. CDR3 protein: CAWSGRERDGPNYGYTF. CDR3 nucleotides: TGTGCCTGGAGTGGGAGGGAAAGGGACGGCCCTAACTATGGCTACACCTTC.

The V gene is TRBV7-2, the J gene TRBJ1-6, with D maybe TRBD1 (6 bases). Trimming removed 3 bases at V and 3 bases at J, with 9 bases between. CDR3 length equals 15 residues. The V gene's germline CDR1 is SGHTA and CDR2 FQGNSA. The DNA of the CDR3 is TGTGCCAGCAGCTTCCAGGGGATCTATAATTCACCCCTCCACTTT. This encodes CASSFQGIYNSPLHF.

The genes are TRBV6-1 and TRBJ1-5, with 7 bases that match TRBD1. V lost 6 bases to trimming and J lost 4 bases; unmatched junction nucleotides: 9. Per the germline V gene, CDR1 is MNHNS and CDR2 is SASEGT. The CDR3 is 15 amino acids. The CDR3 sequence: CASRRTGTVNQPQHF. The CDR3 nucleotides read TGTGCCAGCAGACGAACCGGGACAGTGAATCAGCCCCAGCATTTT.

CDR3 nucleotides: TGTGCCAGCAGCTTCGCAGGATGGAACACTGAAGCTTTCTTT. Protein product: CASSFAGWNTEAFF. The chain combines TRBV7-9 with TRBJ1-1; D is ambiguous. Germline V gene data show CDR1 as SEHNR and CDR2 as FQNEAQ (reference sequence). CDR3 length: 14 residues. V lost 3 bases, J lost 1 base, and 9 bases lay in between.

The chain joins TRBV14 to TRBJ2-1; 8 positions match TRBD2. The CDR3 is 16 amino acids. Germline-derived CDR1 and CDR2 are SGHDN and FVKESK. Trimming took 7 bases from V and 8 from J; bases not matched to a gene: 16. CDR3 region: CASNGGSGSIVDEQFF. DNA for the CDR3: TGTGCCAGCAATGGCGGGAGCGGGAGCATCGTCGATGAGCAGTTCTTC.

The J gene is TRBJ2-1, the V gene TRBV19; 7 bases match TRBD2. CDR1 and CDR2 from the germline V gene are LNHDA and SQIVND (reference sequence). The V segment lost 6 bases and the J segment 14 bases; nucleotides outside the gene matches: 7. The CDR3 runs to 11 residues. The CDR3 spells CASSTGGGKFF. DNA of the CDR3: TGTGCCAGTAGCACGGGGGGTGGGAAGTTCTTC.

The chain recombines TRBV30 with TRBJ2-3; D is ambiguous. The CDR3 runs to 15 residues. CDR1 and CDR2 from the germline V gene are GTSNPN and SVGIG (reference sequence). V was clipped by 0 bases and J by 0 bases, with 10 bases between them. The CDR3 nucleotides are TGTGCCTGGAGTGTAGACTCTTTTAGCACAGATACGCAGTATTTT. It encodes CAWSVDSFSTDTQYF.

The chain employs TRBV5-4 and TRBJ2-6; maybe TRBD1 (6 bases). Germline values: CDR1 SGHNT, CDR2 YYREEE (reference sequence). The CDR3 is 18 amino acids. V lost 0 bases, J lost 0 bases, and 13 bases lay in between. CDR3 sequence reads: CASSLGGQGSSGANVLTF. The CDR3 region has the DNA TGTGCCAGCAGCTTGGGCGGCCAGGGGAGCTCTGGGGCCAACGTCCTGACTTTC.

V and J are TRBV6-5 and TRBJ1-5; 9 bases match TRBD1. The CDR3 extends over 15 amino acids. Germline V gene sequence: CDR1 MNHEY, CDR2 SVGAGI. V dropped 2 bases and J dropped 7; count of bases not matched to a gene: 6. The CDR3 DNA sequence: TGTGCCAGCAGTTACGTGGACAGGGGTGGGCAGCCCCAGCATTTT. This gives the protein CASSYVDRGGQPQHF.

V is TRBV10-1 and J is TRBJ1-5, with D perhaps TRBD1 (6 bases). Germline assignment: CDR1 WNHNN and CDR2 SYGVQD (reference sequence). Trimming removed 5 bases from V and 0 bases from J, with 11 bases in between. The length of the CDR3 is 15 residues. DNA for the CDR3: TGCGCCAGCAGTTCTACAGGGTATAGCAATCAGCCCCAGCATTTT. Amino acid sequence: CASSSTGYSNQPQHF.

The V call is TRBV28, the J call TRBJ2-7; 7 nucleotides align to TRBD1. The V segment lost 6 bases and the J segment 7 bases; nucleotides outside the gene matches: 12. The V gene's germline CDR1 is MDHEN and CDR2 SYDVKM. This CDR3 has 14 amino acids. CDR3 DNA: TGTGCCAGCAGCGCCGGGACAGTCCTACGAGAGCAGTACTTC. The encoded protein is CASSAGTVLREQYF. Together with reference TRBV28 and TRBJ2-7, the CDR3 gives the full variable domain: DVKVTQSSRYLVKRTGEKVFLECVQDMDHENMFWYRQDPGLGLRLIYFSYDVKMKEKGDIPEGYSVSREKKERFSLILESASTNQTSMYLCASSAGTVLREQYFGPGTRLTVT.